A single sample gave rise to the 28 T cell receptor beta chains below, sequenced in a study of T-cell memory formation after mild COVID-19. TCRdb processed the 5' RACE reads anew with MiXCR; each CDR3 protein has one entry. This sample has 550,000 to 600,000 distinct CDR3 sequences, with about 20% found just once. Source material: PBMCs or a T cell subset sorted from them (not recorded which). The receptors were sampled from an adult woman who had mild COVID-19 (a few samples of this study predate the infection). Cell type and time point are not known.

This clonotype was recorded many times. The chain combines TRBV27 with TRBJ2-1; weak D call: TRBD1 (5 bases). This CDR3 spans 15 amino acids. V lost 3 bases, J lost 4 bases, and 13 bases lay in between. Germline-derived CDR1 and CDR2 are MNHEY and SMNVEV (reference sequence). The CDR3 reads CASSLWGTGYNEQFF. The CDR3 region has the DNA TGTGCCAGCAGTTTGTGGGGAACAGGATACAATGAGCAGTTCTTC.

The chain links TRBV9 to TRBJ2-7; TRBD1 matches 7 bases. Germline V gives CDR1 SGDLS, CDR2 YYNGEE. The CDR3 covers 14 residues. Trimming removed 3 bases from V and 2 bases from J; junction bases left unmatched: 5. The CDR3 DNA reads as TGTGCCAGCAGCGGCCGGGACAGTCCCTACGAGCAGTACTTC. Translating it yields CASSGRDSPYEQYF.

This clonotype was observed many times. The rearrangement uses TRBV24-1 and TRBJ2-1; D gene ambiguous. V was trimmed by 2 bases and J by 10 bases, leaving 20 bases between them. Germline CDR1 is KGHDR and CDR2 is SFDVKD. CDR3 size: 16 residues. Written as DNA, the CDR3 is TGTGCCACCAGTGATTCCCGGGCGGCCGGAATGGTCGAGCAGTTCTTC. Protein sequence: CATSDSRAAGMVEQFF.

The gene calls are TRBV6-1 and TRBJ1-2; TRBD1 aligns across 10 bases. The CDR3 extends over 17 amino acids. The J segment lost 0 bases and the V segment lost 6 bases, leaving 10 bases of the junction unmatched. CDR1 and CDR2 from the germline V gene are MNHNS and SASEGT. CDR3 residues: CASRPPPGTGANYGYTF. CDR3 DNA: TGTGCCAGCAGGCCACCCCCCGGGACAGGGGCTAACTATGGCTACACCTTC.

The rearrangement links TRBV5-4 to TRBJ2-1; 8 bases map to TRBD1. The J segment lost 6 bases and the V segment lost 2 bases, leaving 4 bases of the junction unmatched. The CDR3 sequence is 14 residues long. Germline loops: CDR1 SGHNT, CDR2 YYREEE (reference sequence). CDR3 in amino acids: CASSFADRVNEQFF. DNA of the CDR3: TGTGCCAGCAGCTTCGCGGACAGGGTCAATGAGCAGTTCTTC.

The gene calls are TRBV25-1 and TRBJ2-7, with D unresolved. Per the germline V gene, CDR1 is MGHDK and CDR2 is SYGVNS. CDR3 length: 13 amino acids. V was clipped by 0 bases and J by 6 bases, with 9 bases between them. The DNA for the CDR3 is TGTGCCAGCAGTGAATATCACGGCACCGAGCAGTACTTC. Translation: CASSEYHGTEQYF.

The genes are TRBV2 and TRBJ2-7; D remains unclear. Germline V gives CDR1 SNHLY, CDR2 FYNNEI. This CDR3 region has 15 residues. V lost 3 bases, J lost 3 bases, and 15 bases lay in between. The CDR3 region has the DNA TGTGCCAGCAGTGATTACCACCGTGGTAGCTACGAGCAGTACTTC. It yields the protein CASSDYHRGSYEQYF.

V and J are TRBV18 and TRBJ1-5, with 11 positions matching TRBD1. V was clipped by 3 bases and J by 2 bases; unmatched bases: 6. CDR1 KGHSH and CDR2 LQKENI come from the germline V gene. The CDR3 consists of 17 residues. This CDR3 is CASSPLRTGGGNQPQHF. DNA for the CDR3: TGTGCCAGCTCACCCCTCCGGACAGGGGGCGGCAATCAGCCCCAGCATTTT. Complete variable domain (other parts from reference TRBV18 and TRBJ1-5): NAGVMQNPRHLVRRRGQEARLRCSPMKGHSHVYWYRQLPEEGLKFMVYLQKENIIDESGMPKERFSAEFPKEGPSILRIQQVVRGDSAAYFCASSPLRTGGGNQPQHFGDGTRLSIL.

This clonotype was counted between two and nine times. The chain recombines TRBV18 with TRBJ2-1; TRBD2 might be the D (5 bases). CDR3 size: 16 residues. Between the trimmed V and J ends, which lost 4 bases and 7 bases, there was a span of 20 bases. Germline CDR1 is KGHSH and CDR2 is LQKENI. CDR3 sequence reads: CASSLTDSFGWNEQFF. The CDR3 region has the DNA TGTGCCAGCTCACTTACGGACTCCTTTGGATGGAATGAGCAGTTCTTC.

This clonotype appeared a few times. The CDR3 sequence is CASSQVSNVLTF. CDR3 nucleotides: TGTGCCAGCAGCCAAGTATCCAACGTCCTGACTTTC. The chain links TRBV14 to TRBJ2-6; D gene uncertain. Germline CDR1 reads SGHDN; CDR2 reads FVKESK. The CDR3 totals 12 residues. Deletions cut 1 base from V and 8 bases from J, with 3 bases between.

The chain is built from TRBV7-8 and TRBJ2-1; possibly TRBD1 or TRBD2 for D (6 bases each). The germline V gene encodes CDR1 SGHVS and CDR2 FQNEAQ. V was trimmed by 4 bases and J by 8 bases, leaving 15 bases between them. This CDR3 is 14 amino acids long. CDR3 nucleotide sequence: TGTGCCAGCAGCTCCCCACCAGGGGAGGATGAGCAGTTCTTC. Encoded protein: CASSSPPGEDEQFF.

In DNA, the CDR3 is TGCAGTGCTAGCTTTGTGGGTAGCGGGGGGACTTCTTTCTCCTACGAGCAGTACTTC. Protein sequence: CSASFVGSGGTSFSYEQYF. This chain links TRBV20-1 with TRBJ2-7; 10 positions match TRBD2. This CDR3 is built from 19 residues. V shed 3 bases, J shed 0 bases, and the junction held 17 bases outside the gene matches. Germline lookup yields CDR1 DFQATT and CDR2 SNEGSKA (reference sequence).

This clonotype showed up just a few times. The chain combines TRBV4-3 with TRBJ2-2; D is unresolved. This CDR3 has 15 residues. The ends were cut back, 1 base at V and 1 base at J, with 7 bases in the middle. Germline lookup yields CDR1 LGHNA and CDR2 YSLEER. Here the CDR3 DNA reads TGCGCCAGCAGCCAAGGACACCTGAACACCGGGGAGCTGTTTTTT. It is translated as CASSQGHLNTGELFF.

In nucleotides, the CDR3 is TGTGCCAGCAGTTCCGCCCGTGAAAAACTGTTTTTT. As protein: CASSSAREKLFF. The gene calls are TRBV6-5 and TRBJ1-4, with D uncertain. There are 12 residues in the CDR3. Trimming cost V 4 bases and J 7 bases, with 7 bases left between them. Per germline, CDR1 MNHEY and CDR2 SVGAGI.

This clonotype was recorded a few times. V is TRBV4-1 and J is TRBJ2-7; 7 nucleotides line up with TRBD1. The V gene end was trimmed by 3 bases and the J gene end by 7 bases; junction bases not matched to a gene: 12. This CDR3 is built from 15 residues. CDR1 and CDR2 from the germline V gene are MGHRA and YSYEKL. CDR3 bases: TGCGCCAGCAGCCACTACAGGGGTCCACCGCGGGAGCAGTACTTC. Translated: CASSHYRGPPREQYF.

The V and J genes are TRBV10-3 and TRBJ1-4, with 7 bases lining up with TRBD1. This CDR3 comprises 17 residues. Germline V gene sequence: CDR1 ENHRY, CDR2 SYGVKD. Unmatched junction bases numbered 11, after V lost 2 bases and J lost 5 bases. The chain's CDR3 is CAISETGEGALNEKLFF. In DNA, the CDR3 is TGTGCCATCAGTGAGACAGGGGAGGGGGCATTGAATGAAAAACTGTTTTTT.

This clonotype was observed a few times. In DNA, the CDR3 is TGTGCCACCAGTGATTCCACGAAATACTCCTACAATGAGCAGTTCTTC. This gives the protein CATSDSTKYSYNEQFF. The chain couples TRBV24-1 to TRBJ2-1; no reliable D call. This CDR3 contains 16 residues. The V end was cut by 2 bases, the J end by 0 bases, with 10 bases between. Germline CDR1 is KGHDR and CDR2 is SFDVKD.

This chain uses TRBV15 with TRBJ1-2; 7 bases map to TRBD1. This CDR3 is 15 amino acids long. CDR1 is LNHNV, CDR2 YYDKDF, per germline (reference sequence). V lost 0 bases, J lost 10 bases, and 11 bases stayed unmatched. The CDR3 DNA is TGTGCCACCAGCAGAGATACGGCTCGGACAGGACCCTACACCTTC. Its protein is CATSRDTARTGPYTF.

This clonotype appeared a few times. The chain recombines TRBV7-6 with TRBJ2-7; weak D call: TRBD2 (7 bases). The ends were cut back, 0 bases at V and 1 base at J, with 10 bases in the middle. This CDR3 region has 15 residues. The germline V gene encodes CDR1 SGHVS and CDR2 FNYEAQ. CDR3 loop: CASSLAEGGSYEQYF. The CDR3 DNA follows: TGTGCCAGCAGCTTAGCGGAGGGGGGGTCCTACGAGCAGTACTTC.

The chain has TRBV12-3 or TRBV12-4 and TRBJ1-1, with a tentative D call TRBD1 (5 bases). The CDR3 is 12 residues long. Trimming shortened V by 6 bases and J by 10 bases, and 15 bases separated the two germline ends. CDR3 DNA: TGTGCCAGCAGCTTGCCGGGGGTGTCAGCTTTCTTT. This sequence encodes CASSLPGVSAFF.

This chain links TRBV20-1 with TRBJ2-1; 9 bases agree with TRBD2. V dropped 0 bases and J dropped 7; count of bases not matched to a gene: 16. The length of the CDR3 is 18 residues. Germline V gene data show CDR1 as DFQATT and CDR2 as SNEGSKA (reference sequence). CDR3 nucleotides: TGCAGTGCTAGAGATAGGGAACCTAAGCGGGGGGTGAGTAATGAGCAGTTCTTC. Protein: CSARDREPKRGVSNEQFF.

This clonotype was counted a few times. The chain is built from TRBV24-1 and TRBJ2-5, with D maybe TRBD1 (5 bases). V lost 6 bases and J lost 5, with 12 bases in between. Germline CDR1 KGHDR, CDR2 SFDVKD. The CDR3 totals 13 residues. CDR3 protein: CATSPQGVETQYF. DNA for the CDR3: TGTGCCACCAGTCCCCAGGGTGTTGAGACCCAGTACTTC.

This clonotype showed up just a few times. The V and J genes are TRBV29-1 and TRBJ2-2; no firm D call. Trimming removed 7 bases from V and 0 bases from J, with 12 bases in between. This CDR3 has 14 amino acids. Germline CDR1 is SQVTM and CDR2 is ANQGSEA. The CDR3 bases are TGCAGCGCTCCGACACCTTCGAACACCGGGGAGCTGTTTTTT. It is translated as CSAPTPSNTGELFF.

Only a few counts were recorded for this clonotype. V is TRBV24-1 and J is TRBJ1-2; the match to TRBD1 covers 8 bases. Trimming cost V 4 bases and J 4 bases; bases outside gene matches: 19. CDR3 length: 19 residues. Germline V CDR1 and CDR2: KGHDR, SFDVKD. The CDR3 protein is CATSESDRESRGPRYGYTF. The CDR3 DNA is TGTGCCACCAGTGAGTCGGACAGGGAAAGTCGTGGCCCTCGCTATGGCTACACCTTC.

This clonotype was counted many times. The J gene is TRBJ1-5, the V gene TRBV3-1; D gene unclear. CDR1 is LGHDT, CDR2 YNNKEL, per germline (reference sequence). This CDR3 spans 12 amino acids. Deletions cut 4 bases from V and 6 bases from J, with 7 bases between. CDR3 loop: CASSPGGQPQHF. The CDR3 DNA is TGTGCCAGCAGCCCCGGAGGTCAGCCCCAGCATTTT.

A few counts support this clonotype. V is TRBV12-3 or TRBV12-4 and J is TRBJ2-5; 8 bases map to TRBD1. This CDR3 comprises 15 residues. J lost 3 bases, V lost 2 bases, and 5 bases had no gene match. This CDR3 is CASSLPRTGKETQYF. Here the CDR3 DNA reads TGTGCCAGCAGTTTACCCCGGACAGGGAAAGAGACCCAGTACTTC.

This clonotype was seen a handful of times. V gene TRBV5-1 combines with J gene TRBJ2-1; 8 bases fit TRBD2. Trimming took 8 bases from V and 9 from J; bases not matched to a gene: 10. Germline V gene data show CDR1 as SGHRS and CDR2 as YFSETQ. This CDR3 contains 13 residues. CDR3 region: CASSQRESSEQFF. The CDR3 DNA is TGCGCCAGTTCCCAGCGGGAGTCCAGTGAGCAGTTCTTC.

The gene calls are TRBV10-2 and TRBJ2-2; 7 bases match TRBD1. V trimming: 2 bases; J trimming: 4 bases; junction bases outside the gene matches: 13. There are 18 residues in the CDR3. CDR1 and CDR2 (germline): WSHSY, SAAADI. For the CDR3, the DNA is TGCGCCAGCAGTGAGCCACTTTGGAGGACAGGAAGCACCGGGGAGCTGTTTTTT. Its protein product is CASSEPLWRTGSTGELFF.